This passage covers 28 T cell receptor beta chains from one sample sequenced in a study of cytomegalovirus exposure and HLA in healthy donors. Both 60 Vbeta primers and 13 Jbeta primers went into the PCR. Profiled with immunoSEQ multiplex PCR; TCRdb holds only in-frame clones, not every one. The sample has about 77,000 clones; approximately 80% are singletons. The specimen sequenced was PBMCs. The receptor source for this set is a man aged 35 to 55 in good health and CMV-seronegative.

J is TRBJ2-7 and V is TRBV13; TRBD2 matches 12 bases. Germline lookup yields CDR1 PRHDT and CDR2 FYEKMQ (reference sequence). CDR3 size: 15 residues. Trimming removed 5 bases from V and 2 bases from J; junction bases left unmatched: 4. The CDR3 loop is CASSPRTSGAYEQYF. Here the CDR3 DNA reads TGTGCCAGCAGCCCCAGGACTAGCGGGGCCTACGAGCAGTACTTC.

The gene calls are TRBV27 and TRBJ2-7; possibly TRBD2 for D (7 bases). The germline V gene encodes CDR1 MNHEY and CDR2 SMNVEV (reference sequence). The CDR3 spans 14 residues. The V and J ends lost 6 bases and 0 bases respectively, with 12 bases between them. CDR3 nucleotides: TGTGCCAGCAGCCTGGCGGGGGCCTCCTACGAGCAGTACTTC. Residues: CASSLAGASYEQYF.

This clone was observed a handful of times. The chain links TRBV7-3 to TRBJ1-3, with 7 bases identical to TRBD1. Germline CDR1 and CDR2: SGHTA and FQGTGA. Trimming took 6 bases from V and 2 from J; bases not matched to a gene: 4. This CDR3 is 14 amino acids long. CDR3 DNA: TGTGCCAGCAGAGCTACAGGGGCTGGAAACACCATATATTTT. Translating gives CASRATGAGNTIYF.

The gene calls are TRBV5-4 and TRBJ1-3; 8 bases align to TRBD1. Germline V gene lookup returns CDR1 SGHNT and CDR2 YYREEE (reference sequence). The ends lost 6 bases at V and 0 bases at J; junction bases unmatched: 8. CDR3 length equals 16 residues. The DNA of the CDR3 is TGTGCCAGCACCATCGGAGGACAGGGCTCTGGAAACACCATATATTTT. This translates into CASTIGGQGSGNTIYF.

The chain couples TRBV20-1 to TRBJ2-7, with a tentative D call TRBD1 (6 bases). The germline V gene has CDR1 DFQATT and CDR2 SNEGSKA (reference sequence). CDR3 length equals 10 residues. Trimming shortened V by 4 bases and J by 6 bases, and 7 bases separated the two germline ends. CDR3 bases: TGCAGTGCTAAGGACAGCGAGCAGTACTTC. The encoded protein is CSAKDSEQYF.

This sequence joins TRBV5-1 and TRBJ1-5, with D unresolved. Trimming removed 0 bases at V and 0 bases at J, with 13 bases between. The length of the CDR3 is 17 residues. Germline-derived CDR1 and CDR2 are SGHRS and YFSETQ. CDR3 sequence: CASSLVGGPDSNQPQHF. The CDR3 nucleotides are TGCGCCAGCAGCTTGGTGGGAGGGCCGGATAGCAATCAGCCCCAGCATTTT.

The chain employs TRBV5-4 and TRBJ1-1; 11 nucleotides align to TRBD1. CDR3 length: 15 amino acids. Germline V lookup: CDR1 SGHNT, CDR2 YYREEE (reference sequence). Losses at the gene ends were 2 bases for V and 3 bases for J; bases not matched to a gene: 3. As DNA, the CDR3 is TGTGCCAGCAGCTTCGGACAGGGGGCTGACACTGAAGCTTTCTTT. Amino acids: CASSFGQGADTEAFF.

This rearrangement joins TRBV5-4 to TRBJ1-1; 7 positions agree with TRBD1. V lost 4 bases and J lost 1; bases outside the gene matches: 4. Germline values: CDR1 SGHNT, CDR2 YYREEE (reference sequence). The CDR3 totals 14 residues. CDR3 sequence reads: CASSLRTGNTEAFF. CDR3 DNA: TGTGCCAGCAGCCTTCGGACAGGGAACACTGAAGCTTTCTTT.

The chain couples TRBV27 to TRBJ2-1; a possible D gene is TRBD1 (6 bases). This CDR3 is 15 amino acids long. V lost 3 bases and J lost 2, with 11 bases in between. The germline CDR1 and CDR2 sequences are MNHEY and SMNVEV (reference sequence). CDR3 nucleotide sequence: TGTGCCAGCAGTTTTTCCAGGGGCGCCTACAATGAGCAGTTCTTC. Protein sequence: CASSFSRGAYNEQFF.

This sequence joins TRBV6-1 and TRBJ2-7, with TRBD2 as a possible D gene (5 bases). CDR3 length equals 15 residues. V dropped 8 bases and J dropped 0 bases, with 17 bases sitting between them. Germline lookup yields CDR1 MNHNS and CDR2 SASEGT. The DNA of the CDR3 is TGTGCCAGCGGACTTCTGGGCGGTAGCTCCTACGAGCAGTACTTC. It encodes CASGLLGGSSYEQYF.

V usage is TRBV2 and J usage is TRBJ1-1, with TRBD1 matching 10 bases. The trim removed 9 bases at V and 2 bases at J, leaving 9 bases unmatched. The CDR3 runs to 15 residues. Germline V gene lookup returns CDR1 SNHLY and CDR2 FYNNEI. The CDR3 coding sequence is TGTGCCAGTCGGGACAGGGGTTTCCGTAACACTGAAGCTTTCTTT. Residues: CASRDRGFRNTEAFF.

V gene TRBV6-1 combines with J gene TRBJ1-2; TRBD1 agrees at 7 bases. CDR1 is MNHNS and CDR2 is SASEGT in the germline V gene. There are 17 residues in the CDR3. The V segment lost 2 bases and the J segment 2 bases; nucleotides outside the gene matches: 11. CDR3 sequence (DNA): TGTGCCAGCAGTGAAATCTCTCGAGGGGGCCGAAACTATGGCTACACCTTC. The encoded protein is CASSEISRGGRNYGYTF.

CDR3 sequence: CASSSRTSGGPSYEQYF. The CDR3 DNA sequence: TGTGCCAGTAGTTCCCGGACTAGCGGGGGACCATCCTACGAGCAGTACTTC. V and J are TRBV19 and TRBJ2-7; TRBD2 aligns across 13 bases. V gave up 5 bases and J gave up 1 base; unmatched junction bases: 8. The CDR3 has 17 amino acids. Germline V CDR1 and CDR2: LNHDA, SQIVND (reference sequence).

The table lists this clone with a few counts. The chain employs TRBV19 and TRBJ1-1, with 7 bases fitting TRBD1. This CDR3 spans 12 amino acids. The trim removed 10 bases at V and 5 bases at J, leaving 7 bases unmatched. Germline CDR1 is LNHDA and CDR2 is SQIVND (reference sequence). CDR3 sequence reads: CATKEGATEAFF. CDR3 nucleotide sequence: TGTGCCACCAAGGAGGGGGCGACTGAAGCTTTCTTT.

The chain links TRBV4-3 to TRBJ1-2; D is possibly TRBD1 (6 bases). V was pared by 2 bases and J by 4 bases, with 11 bases between. Germline V gives CDR1 LGHNA, CDR2 YSLEER. The CDR3 extends over 14 amino acids. DNA for the CDR3: TGCGCCAGCAGCCAACAGACAGGCAGCTATGGCTACACCTTC. Translation: CASSQQTGSYGYTF.

The rearrangement uses TRBV19 and TRBJ2-3; 11 nucleotides line up with TRBD1. V trimming: 4 bases; J trimming: 6 bases; junction bases outside the gene matches: 6. The length of the CDR3 is 15 residues. The germline gives CDR1 LNHDA, CDR2 SQIVND (reference sequence). The CDR3 loop reads CASSTDRGQGDTQYF. The CDR3 nucleotides are TGTGCCAGTAGTACGGACAGGGGGCAGGGGGATACGCAGTATTTT. Complete variable domain (other parts from reference TRBV19 and TRBJ2-3): DGGITQSPKYLFRKEGQNVTLSCEQNLNHDAMYWYRQDPGQGLRLIYYSQIVNDFQKGDIAEGYSVSREKKESFPLTVTSAQKNPTAFYLCASSTDRGQGDTQYFGPGTRLTVL.

The chain carries TRBV5-1 and TRBJ2-5, with TRBD1 identical over 9 bases. The CDR3 is made up of 15 amino acids. Looked up from germline, CDR1 is SGHRS and CDR2 is YFSETQ. V lost 3 bases and J lost 2; bases outside the gene matches: 5. The CDR3 spells CASSSMTGGQETQYF. CDR3 nucleotide sequence: TGCGCCAGCAGCTCCATGACAGGGGGGCAAGAGACCCAGTACTTC.

The rearrangement links TRBV29-1 to TRBJ2-2; the D gene is possibly TRBD2 (6 bases). Germline CDR1 is SQVTM and CDR2 is ANQGSEA. The CDR3 sequence is 15 residues long. Trimming removed 5 bases from V and 1 base from J, with 14 bases in between. The CDR3 DNA reads TGCAGCGTTTCAAACGGGCGGGGGAACACCGGGGAGCTGTTTTTT. Encoded protein: CSVSNGRGNTGELFF.

This clone has only a few counts. The chain employs TRBV2 and TRBJ2-2; a possible D gene is TRBD2 (7 bases). Germline CDR1 is SNHLY and CDR2 is FYNNEI. V was cut by 8 bases and J by 5 bases, with 18 bases left in between. CDR3 size: 15 residues. CDR3 nucleotides: TGTGCCAGCTCTAGGGGGGGGTTCAGAACCGGGGAGCTGTTTTTT. Translation gives CASSRGGFRTGELFF. Full variable domain (missing parts from reference TRBV2 and TRBJ2-2): EPEVTQTPSHQVTQMGQEVILRCVPISNHLYFYWYRQILGQKVEFLVSFYNNEISEKSEIFDDQFSVERPDGSNFTLKIRSTKLEDSAMYFCASSRGGFRTGELFFGEGSRLTVL.

This clone was detected once. This CDR3 is CASSLFLAGRGAFF. Written as DNA, the CDR3 is TGTGCCAGCAGTTTATTTTTGGCGGGAAGAGGGGCTTTCTTT. The chain has TRBV6-6 and TRBJ1-1, with D unclear. Germline values: CDR1 MNHNY, CDR2 SVGAGI (reference sequence). V was clipped by 4 bases and J by 11 bases, with 20 bases between them. This CDR3 is built from 14 residues.

The chain recombines TRBV7-2 with TRBJ2-5; D perhaps matches TRBD1 (6 bases). The J call is in doubt because the DNA end fits TRBJ2-7 better. Germline CDR1 SGHTA, CDR2 FQGNSA. This CDR3 is built from 14 residues. The CDR3 DNA reads as TGTGCCAGCAGCCTACTCGGGACACACTACGAGCAGTACTTC. Protein product: CASSLLGTHYEQYF.

The chain combines TRBV30 with TRBJ1-1; D ambiguous. The ends were cut back, 3 bases at V and 1 base at J, with 9 bases in the middle. The CDR3 contains 13 residues. CDR1 and CDR2 (germline): GTSNPN, SVGIG (reference sequence). The chain's CDR3 is CAWRRTGNTEAFF. The CDR3 bases are TGTGCCTGGAGGAGAACCGGGAACACTGAAGCTTTCTTT.

This clone was recorded a few times. CDR3 coding DNA: TGTGCCAGCAGCAACCGACAGGGGGTAGGCTCACCCCTCCACTTT. This encodes CASSNRQGVGSPLHF. The chain uses TRBV7-2 and TRBJ1-6, with TRBD1 matching over 9 bases. CDR3 length: 15 residues. Germline V gene data show CDR1 as SGHTA and CDR2 as FQGNSA. Trimming at V came to 5 bases and at J to 10 bases, leaving 9 bases not matched to a gene.

CDR3: CASTPRGKETQYF. The CDR3 bases are TGTGCCAGCACCCCCCGGGGGAAAGAGACCCAGTACTTC. V usage is TRBV7-9 and J usage is TRBJ2-5; weak D call: TRBD2 (6 bases). Trimming shortened V by 7 bases and J by 3 bases, and 12 bases separated the two germline ends. Germline V gene sequence: CDR1 SEHNR, CDR2 FQNEAQ (reference sequence). This CDR3 is built from 13 residues. Drawing the rest from reference TRBV7-9 and TRBJ2-5, the complete variable domain is DTGVSQNPRHKITKRGQNVTFRCDPISEHNRLYWYRQTLGQGPEFLTYFQNEAQLEKSRLLSDRFSAERPKGSFSTLEIQRTEQGDSAMYLCASTPRGKETQYFGPGTRLLVL.

V gene TRBV6-5 combines with J gene TRBJ1-2, with TRBD1 as a possible D gene (6 bases). This CDR3 contains 14 residues. Germline V CDR1 and CDR2: MNHEY, SVGAGI. The germline V and J ends were trimmed by 0 bases and 4 bases, with 9 bases remaining between them. CDR3 region: CASSYSGGGYGYTF. DNA of the CDR3: TGTGCCAGCAGTTACTCAGGGGGTGGCTATGGCTACACCTTC.

This clone was seen just once. The chain couples TRBV2 to TRBJ2-2; tentative D call: TRBD1 (6 bases). V lost 6 bases, J lost 7 bases, and 12 bases lay in between. The CDR3 extends over 13 amino acids. CDR1 is SNHLY, CDR2 FYNNEI, per germline. The CDR3 sequence: CASRARGVGELFF. The CDR3 region has the DNA TGTGCCAGCAGGGCCAGGGGTGTCGGGGAGCTGTTTTTT.

This clone was counted between two and nine times. This chain uses TRBV6-5 with TRBJ1-1; 7 nucleotides match TRBD1. The germline V gene has CDR1 MNHEY and CDR2 SVGAGI. This CDR3 has 14 amino acids. V was clipped by 5 bases and J by 5 bases; unmatched bases: 8. As DNA, the CDR3 is TGTGCCAGCAGTCAAGACAGGGTCGGGACTGAAGCTTTCTTT. Its protein is CASSQDRVGTEAFF.

The chain carries TRBV7-2 and TRBJ2-5, with TRBD1 identical over 10 bases. The DNA end is more similar to TRBJ2-7, so the J call may be wrong. Germline V gives CDR1 SGHTA, CDR2 FQGNSA. The CDR3 has 15 amino acids. The CDR3 sequence: CASRTMTGGGNEQYF. CDR3 nucleotides: TGTGCCAGCAGGACGATGACAGGGGGCGGAAACGAGCAGTACTTC.